This T cell receptor beta chain was sequenced during a study of CXCR3-negative and CXCR3-positive naive CD8 T cells. Overall study: Roughly 140 million TRB reads in total, about 1.5 +/- 0.3 million per library. Study observations and caveats: The study found comparably high diversity in both naive subsets and much lower diversity in memory CD8+ cells. Similar TRBV-TRBJ usage was seen in naive cells (both CXCR3-negative and CXCR3-positive), but memory cells differed.

By frequency, this clonotype registers medium-sized. Its antigen is unidentified. UMI-labeled 5' RACE yielded the TRB cDNA libraries. TCRdb re-called the 5' RACE reads and catalogs CDR3 proteins one per entry, DNA excluded. The data show roughly 3,500 distinct CDR3 sequences, and the top ten clones hold around 2.2%. This receptor was obtained from a human donor in good health. Some clones in this sample may be carry-over from other donors' samples. Sequencing used naive CXCR3- CD8+ T cells from blood. Documented subset: CD45RO-CCR7+CD27+CD95- naive CD8+ T cells lacking CXCR3 (TNR3-).

CDR3 sequence reads: CASSWAGNQPQHF. The chain is built from TRBV19 and TRBJ1-5; as DNA is missing, the TRBD1 call by TCRdb cannot be tested. The CDR3 has 13 residues. CDR1 and CDR2 (germline): LNHDA, SQIVND (reference sequence).